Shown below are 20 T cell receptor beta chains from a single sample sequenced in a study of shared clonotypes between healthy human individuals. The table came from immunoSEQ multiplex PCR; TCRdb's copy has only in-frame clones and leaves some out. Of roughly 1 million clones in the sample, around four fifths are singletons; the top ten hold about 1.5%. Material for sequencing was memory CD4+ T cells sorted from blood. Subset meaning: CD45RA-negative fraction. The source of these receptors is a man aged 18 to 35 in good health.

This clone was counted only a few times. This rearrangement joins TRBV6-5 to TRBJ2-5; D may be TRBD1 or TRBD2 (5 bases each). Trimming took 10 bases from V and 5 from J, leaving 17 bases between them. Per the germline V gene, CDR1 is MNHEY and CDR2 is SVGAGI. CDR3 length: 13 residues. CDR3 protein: CATARMGVETQYF. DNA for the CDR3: TGTGCCACGGCTCGGATGGGGGTGGAGACCCAGTACTTC.

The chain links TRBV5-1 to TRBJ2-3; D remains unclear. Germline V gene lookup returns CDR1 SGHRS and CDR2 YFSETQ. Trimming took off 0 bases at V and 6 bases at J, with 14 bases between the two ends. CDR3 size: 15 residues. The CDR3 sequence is CASSLAGRKTDTQYF. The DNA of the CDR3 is TGCGCCAGCAGCTTGGCCGGCAGAAAAACGGATACGCAGTATTTT.

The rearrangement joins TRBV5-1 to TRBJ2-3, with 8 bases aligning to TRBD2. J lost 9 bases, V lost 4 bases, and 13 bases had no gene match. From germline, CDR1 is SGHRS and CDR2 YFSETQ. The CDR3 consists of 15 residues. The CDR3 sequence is CASSLREGAGETQYF. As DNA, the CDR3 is TGCGCCAGCAGCCTCCGGGAGGGCGCGGGGGAGACGCAGTATTTT.

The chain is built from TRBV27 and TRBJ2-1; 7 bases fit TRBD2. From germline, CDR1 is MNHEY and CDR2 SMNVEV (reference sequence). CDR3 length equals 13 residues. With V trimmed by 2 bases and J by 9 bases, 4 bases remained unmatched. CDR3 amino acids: CASSLAGAREQFF. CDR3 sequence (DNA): TGTGCCAGCAGTTTAGCGGGAGCTCGTGAGCAGTTCTTC.

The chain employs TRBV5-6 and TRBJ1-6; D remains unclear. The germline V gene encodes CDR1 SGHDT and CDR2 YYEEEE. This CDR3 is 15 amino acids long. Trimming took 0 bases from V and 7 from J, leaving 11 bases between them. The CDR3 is CASSLATSGNSPLHF. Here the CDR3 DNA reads TGTGCCAGCAGCTTGGCAACCTCCGGGAATTCACCCCTCCACTTT. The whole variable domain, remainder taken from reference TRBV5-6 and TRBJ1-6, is DAGVTQSPTHLIKTRGQQVTLRCSPKSGHDTVSWYQQALGQGPQFIFQYYEEEERQRGNFPDRFSGHQFPNYSSELNVNALLLGDSALYLCASSLATSGNSPLHFGNGTRLTVT.

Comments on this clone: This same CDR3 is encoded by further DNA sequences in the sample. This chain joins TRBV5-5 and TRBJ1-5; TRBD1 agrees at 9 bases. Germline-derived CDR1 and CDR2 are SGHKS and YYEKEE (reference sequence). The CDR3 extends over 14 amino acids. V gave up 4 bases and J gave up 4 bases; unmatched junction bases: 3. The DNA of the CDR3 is TGTGCCAGCAGCGCGACAGGGGGTAATCAGCCCCAGCATTTT. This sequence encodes CASSATGGNQPQHF.

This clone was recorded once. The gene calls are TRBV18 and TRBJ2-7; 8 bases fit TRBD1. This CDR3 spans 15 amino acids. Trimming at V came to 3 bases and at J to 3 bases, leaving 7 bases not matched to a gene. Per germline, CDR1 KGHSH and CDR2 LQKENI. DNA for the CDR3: TGTGCCAGCTCACCGCCCGGGACAGGCATCTACGAGCAGTACTTC. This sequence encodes CASSPPGTGIYEQYF. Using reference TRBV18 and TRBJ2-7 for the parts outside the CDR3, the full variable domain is NAGVMQNPRHLVRRRGQEARLRCSPMKGHSHVYWYRQLPEEGLKFMVYLQKENIIDESGMPKERFSAEFPKEGPSILRIQQVVRGDSAAYFCASSPPGTGIYEQYFGPGTRLTVT.

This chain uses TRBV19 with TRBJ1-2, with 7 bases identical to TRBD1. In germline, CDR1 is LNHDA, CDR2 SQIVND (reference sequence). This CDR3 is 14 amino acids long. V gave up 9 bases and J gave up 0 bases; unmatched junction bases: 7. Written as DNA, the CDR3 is TGTGCCAGCACGATCGGGACAGCTAACTATGGCTACACCTTC. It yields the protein CASTIGTANYGYTF.

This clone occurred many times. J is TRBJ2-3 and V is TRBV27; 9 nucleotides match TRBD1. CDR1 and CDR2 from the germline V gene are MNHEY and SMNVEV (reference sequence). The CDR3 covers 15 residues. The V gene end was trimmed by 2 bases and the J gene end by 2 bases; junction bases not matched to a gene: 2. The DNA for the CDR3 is TGTGCCAGCAGTTTAGGGACAGGGTACACAGATACGCAGTATTTT. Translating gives CASSLGTGYTDTQYF.

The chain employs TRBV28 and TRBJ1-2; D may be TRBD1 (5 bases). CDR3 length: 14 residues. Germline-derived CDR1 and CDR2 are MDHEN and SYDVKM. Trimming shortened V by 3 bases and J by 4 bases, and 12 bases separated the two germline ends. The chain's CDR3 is CASSLGTDGYGYTF. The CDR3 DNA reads TGTGCCAGCAGTTTGGGGACCGATGGCTATGGCTACACCTTC.

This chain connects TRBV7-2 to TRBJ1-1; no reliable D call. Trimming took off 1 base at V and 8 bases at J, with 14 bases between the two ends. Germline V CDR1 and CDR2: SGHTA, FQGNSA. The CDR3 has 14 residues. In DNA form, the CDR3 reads TGTGCCAGCAGCTTAGGCTGGGTAGCAGGAGAAGCTTTCTTT. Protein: CASSLGWVAGEAFF.

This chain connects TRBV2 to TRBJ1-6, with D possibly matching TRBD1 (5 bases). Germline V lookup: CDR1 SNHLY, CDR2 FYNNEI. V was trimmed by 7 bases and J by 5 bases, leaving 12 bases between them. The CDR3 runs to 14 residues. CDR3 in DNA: TGTGCCAGCAATGGGGGGAAGGATAATTCACCCCTCCACTTT. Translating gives CASNGGKDNSPLHF.

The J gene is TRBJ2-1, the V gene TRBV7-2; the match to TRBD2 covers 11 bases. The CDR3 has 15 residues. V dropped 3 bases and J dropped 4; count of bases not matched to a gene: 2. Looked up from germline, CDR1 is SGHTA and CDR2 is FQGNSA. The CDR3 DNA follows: TGTGCCAGCAGCTTCACTAGCGGGGGATACAATGAGCAGTTCTTC. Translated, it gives CASSFTSGGYNEQFF.

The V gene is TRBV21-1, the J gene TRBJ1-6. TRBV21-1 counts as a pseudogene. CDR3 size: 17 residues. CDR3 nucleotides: TGTGCCAGCAGCAAAGGAGGGACGCTTGGGGATAATTCACCCCTCCACTTT. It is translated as CASSKGGTLGDNSPLHF.

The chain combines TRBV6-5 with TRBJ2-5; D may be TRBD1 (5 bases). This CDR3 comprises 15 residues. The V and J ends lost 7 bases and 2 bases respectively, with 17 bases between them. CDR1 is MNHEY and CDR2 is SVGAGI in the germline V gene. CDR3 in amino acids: CASTPRAGKQETQYF. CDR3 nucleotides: TGTGCCAGCACCCCCCGGGCAGGGAAACAAGAGACCCAGTACTTC.

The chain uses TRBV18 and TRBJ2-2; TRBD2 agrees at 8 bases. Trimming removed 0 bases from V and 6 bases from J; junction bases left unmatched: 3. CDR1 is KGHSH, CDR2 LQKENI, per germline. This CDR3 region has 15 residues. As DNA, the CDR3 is TGTGCCAGCTCACCACCGACTAGCGTGCCCGGGGAGCTGTTTTTT. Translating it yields CASSPPTSVPGELFF.

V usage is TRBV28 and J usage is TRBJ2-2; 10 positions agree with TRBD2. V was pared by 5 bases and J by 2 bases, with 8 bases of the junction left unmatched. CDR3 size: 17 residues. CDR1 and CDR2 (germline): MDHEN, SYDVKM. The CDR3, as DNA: TGTGCCAGCAGTGATATAGCGGGGGGCGATAACACCGGGGAGCTGTTTTTT. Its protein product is CASSDIAGGDNTGELFF. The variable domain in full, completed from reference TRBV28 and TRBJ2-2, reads DVKVTQSSRYLVKRTGEKVFLECVQDMDHENMFWYRQDPGLGLRLIYFSYDVKMKEKGDIPEGYSVSREKKERFSLILESASTNQTSMYLCASSDIAGGDNTGELFFGEGSRLTVL.

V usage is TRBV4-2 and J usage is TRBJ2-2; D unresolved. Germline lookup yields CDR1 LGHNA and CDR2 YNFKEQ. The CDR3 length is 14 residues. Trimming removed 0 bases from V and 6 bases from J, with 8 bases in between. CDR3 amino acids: CASSQDIRPGELFF. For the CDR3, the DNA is TGTGCCAGCAGCCAAGATATAAGACCCGGGGAGCTGTTTTTT.

The CDR3 loop reads CASSLLAADRREKLFF. The CDR3 DNA follows: TGTGCCAGCAGTTTATTGGCAGCTGATCGTCGTGAAAAACTGTTTTTT. The J gene is TRBJ1-4, the V gene TRBV27; D not certain. This CDR3 contains 16 residues. V lost 1 base and J lost 7, with 16 bases in between. The germline CDR1 and CDR2 sequences are MNHEY and SMNVEV (reference sequence).

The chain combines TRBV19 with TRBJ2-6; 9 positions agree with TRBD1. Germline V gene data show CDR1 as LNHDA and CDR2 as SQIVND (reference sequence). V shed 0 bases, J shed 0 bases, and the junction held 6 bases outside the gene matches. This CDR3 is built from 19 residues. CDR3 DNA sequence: TGTGCCAGTAGTATAGAACGACAGGGGGGAAGCTCTGGGGCCAACGTCCTGACTTTC. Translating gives CASSIERQGGSSGANVLTF.